Following are 14 T cell receptor beta chains from one sample sequenced in a study of OX40 agonist ivuxolimab in advanced cancers. Sequencing was performed with immunoSEQ multiplex PCR; in TCRdb, only in-frame clones are kept and a portion is missing. The sample shows roughly 86,000 clones, 70% to 90% of them seen only once. Sequenced material: CD4+ or CD8+ T cells sorted from blood, taken in a trial of the OX40 agonist ivuxolimab. The receptors derive from an adult with an advanced solid tumor such as melanoma, head and neck, liver or kidney cancer.

The rearrangement uses TRBV11-3 and TRBJ1-1; the D is unclear. The germline V gene has CDR1 SGHNT and CDR2 YENEEA. The CDR3 has 15 amino acids. The V and J ends lost 8 bases and 0 bases respectively, with 16 bases between them. The DNA for the CDR3 is TGTGCCAGCCGACGGACTTTCCCCATGAACACTGAAGCTTTCTTT. Protein sequence: CASRRTFPMNTEAFF.

The chain combines TRBV10-3 with TRBJ1-1; 9 nucleotides line up with TRBD1. The length of the CDR3 is 14 residues. Per the germline V gene, CDR1 is ENHRY and CDR2 is SYGVKD. Losses at the gene ends were 6 bases for V and 4 bases for J; bases not matched to a gene: 6. The CDR3 is CAIRSGQGGTEAFF. The CDR3 DNA follows: TGTGCCATCAGGTCGGGACAGGGAGGCACTGAAGCTTTCTTT.

The rearrangement links TRBV30 to TRBJ2-5; the D call may be TRBD1 or TRBD2 (5 bases each). Germline loops: CDR1 GTSNPN, CDR2 SVGIG (reference sequence). V was trimmed by 1 base and J by 1 base, leaving 7 bases between them. The CDR3 sequence is 13 residues long. The CDR3 loop is CAWSDGTQETQYF. CDR3 DNA sequence: TGTGCCTGGAGTGACGGGACCCAAGAGACCCAGTACTTC. Supplemented by reference TRBV30 and TRBJ2-5, the full variable domain reads SQTIHQWPATLVQPVGSPLSLECTVEGTSNPNLYWYRQAAGRGLQLLFYSVGIGQISSEVPQNLSASRPQDRQFILSSKKLLLSDSGFYLCAWSDGTQETQYFGPGTRLLVL.

The chain has TRBV12-5 and TRBJ2-5; D is possibly TRBD1 (6 bases). CDR1 LGHNT and CDR2 FRNRAP come from the germline V gene. V was cut by 7 bases and J by 3 bases, with 15 bases left in between. CDR3 length: 14 residues. CDR3 coding DNA: TGTGCTAGTGCCCTGGGGGCGCCCGAAGAGACCCAGTACTTC. Amino acids: CASALGAPEETQYF.

The rearrangement joins TRBV6-1 to TRBJ1-5; D is unresolved. The germline CDR1 and CDR2 sequences are MNHNS and SASEGT. V shed 7 bases and J shed 3 bases, with 4 bases lying between them. The CDR3 covers 11 residues. The CDR3 protein is CASKDNQPQHF. The CDR3 nucleotides read TGTGCCAGCAAAGACAATCAGCCCCAGCATTTT.

Only a few counts were recorded for this clone. The V and J genes are TRBV4-1 and TRBJ2-7; D is tentatively TRBD1 or TRBD2 (5 bases each). V lost 3 bases to trimming and J lost 3 bases, with 12 bases between them. The CDR3 is 14 residues long. In germline, CDR1 is MGHRA, CDR2 YSYEKL. CDR3: CASSHPGPNYEQYF. CDR3 nucleotide sequence: TGCGCCAGCAGCCACCCGGGACCCAACTACGAGCAGTACTTC.

This clone has just one count. CDR3 in DNA: TGTGCCAGCAGCAAAACTGGGGTTGTGTACGAGCAGTACTTC. It codes for CASSKTGVVYEQYF. The rearrangement uses TRBV7-9 and TRBJ2-7; D call uncertain. V was shortened by 5 bases and J by 4 bases, with 15 bases between the two germline ends. This CDR3 comprises 14 residues. The germline CDR1 and CDR2 sequences are SEHNR and FQNEAQ (reference sequence).

A single count supports this clone. The rearrangement links TRBV9 to TRBJ2-2; 7 bases match TRBD1. V dropped 0 bases and J dropped 2; count of bases not matched to a gene: 7. The CDR3 runs 17 residues. Germline values: CDR1 SGDLS, CDR2 YYNGEE. The CDR3 protein is CASSVGRDRPNTGELFF. CDR3 DNA sequence: TGTGCCAGCAGCGTAGGACGGGACAGACCTAACACCGGGGAGCTGTTTTTT.

The chain joins TRBV11-3 to TRBJ1-2, with D possibly TRBD1 on 6 matching bases. The V end was cut by 4 bases, the J end by 7 bases, with 10 bases between. The CDR3 loop spans 12 amino acids. The V gene's germline CDR1 is SGHNT and CDR2 YENEEA. CDR3 sequence: CASSSTGFGYTF. The CDR3 region has the DNA TGTGCCAGCAGCTCAACAGGGTTTGGCTACACCTTC.

This chain joins TRBV9 and TRBJ2-2; D might be TRBD1 (5 bases). Trimming pared 1 base from V and 3 bases from J, leaving 10 bases between. This CDR3 spans 15 amino acids. The germline gives CDR1 SGDLS, CDR2 YYNGEE. CDR3 sequence reads: CASSVLGVDTGELFF. For the CDR3, the DNA is TGTGCCAGCAGCGTACTAGGGGTAGACACCGGGGAGCTGTTTTTT.

V gene TRBV11-3 combines with J gene TRBJ2-7; D ambiguous. V lost 5 bases, J lost 3 bases, and 17 bases lay in between. Germline V gene lookup returns CDR1 SGHNT and CDR2 YENEEA. This CDR3 comprises 15 residues. The CDR3 region is CASSPIGKGGYEQYF. The DNA for the CDR3 is TGTGCCAGCAGCCCCATCGGAAAGGGCGGCTACGAGCAGTACTTC.

The chain employs TRBV5-1 and TRBJ2-7; weak D call: TRBD2 (5 bases). The CDR3 spans 14 residues. Germline V CDR1 and CDR2: SGHRS, YFSETQ. Trimming left V 0 bases short and J 1 base short, with 8 bases between. The CDR3 coding sequence is TGCGCCAGCAGCTTGGTGGAGGCTTCCTACGAGCAGTACTTC. Protein sequence: CASSLVEASYEQYF.

The DNA of the CDR3 is TGTGCCAGCAGCACGACTCTTAGGACTAGCGTTTTATGGAACACCGGGGAGCTGTTTTTT. Translation gives CASSTTLRTSVLWNTGELFF. V and J are TRBV21-1 and TRBJ2-2; the DNA was not compared with TRBD2, the D call given in the table. TRBV21-1 is reported as a pseudogene. The CDR3 is 20 residues long.

The J gene is TRBJ1-6, the V gene TRBV28, with D hard to call. This CDR3 is built from 17 residues. Per the germline V gene, CDR1 is MDHEN and CDR2 is SYDVKM. Trimming shortened V by 7 bases and J by 0 bases, and 16 bases separated the two germline ends. The CDR3: CASNIYTLSSYNSPLHF. CDR3 DNA sequence: TGTGCCAGCAATATTTACACCCTGAGCTCCTATAATTCACCCCTCCACTTT. Full variable domain (outside the CDR3, taken from reference TRBV28 and TRBJ1-6): DVKVTQSSRYLVKRTGEKVFLECVQDMDHENMFWYRQDPGLGLRLIYFSYDVKMKEKGDIPEGYSVSREKKERFSLILESASTNQTSMYLCASNIYTLSSYNSPLHFGNGTRLTVT.